Each of the 9 T cell receptor beta chains below was sequenced from the same sample in a study of T-cell reconstitution after alpha-beta-depleted transplantation in children. Unique molecular identifiers were used to barcode this TCRbeta library. TCRdb redid the calling of the PCR reads with MiXCR, one entry per CDR3 protein. Of 700,000 to 950,000 distinct CDR3 sequences listed, about 15% are singletons. The sequencing here drew on PBMCs, mostly from graft donor cells, taken 360 days after TCRalphabeta/CD19-depleted stem cell transplant. These receptors came from a male patient aged 10 to 17 who had a stem cell transplant for acute lymphoblastic leukemia, so the T cells may come from the graft donor.

The genes are TRBV6-1 and TRBJ2-7, with 7 bases lining up with TRBD1. The germline gives CDR1 MNHNS, CDR2 SASEGT. The ends lost 6 bases at V and 0 bases at J; junction bases unmatched: 11. The CDR3 runs to 16 residues. This chain's CDR3 is CASRRDPTGRSYEQYF. The CDR3 region has the DNA TGTGCCAGCAGGCGAGACCCGACAGGGCGCTCCTACGAGCAGTACTTC.

In its sample, this clonotype was seen a few times. The genes are TRBV7-9 and TRBJ1-5; D perhaps matches TRBD1 (5 bases). Germline values: CDR1 SEHNR, CDR2 FQNEAQ (reference sequence). Trimming removed 5 bases from V and 0 bases from J, with 11 bases in between. This CDR3 is 15 amino acids long. CDR3 loop: CASSRTGHSNQPQHF. The CDR3 bases are TGTGCCAGCAGCCGCACAGGCCATAGCAATCAGCCCCAGCATTTT.

This clonotype came up many times. The rearrangement links TRBV4-1 to TRBJ2-5; D gene unclear. Germline V gives CDR1 MGHRA, CDR2 YSYEKL. Trimming shortened V by 8 bases and J by 4 bases, and 11 bases separated the two germline ends. This CDR3 spans 12 amino acids. Here the CDR3 reads CASGLNRETQYF. The CDR3 DNA follows: TGCGCCAGCGGGCTGAATAGAGAGACCCAGTACTTC.

The chain combines TRBV6-5 with TRBJ1-1, with a possible D match to TRBD1 (5 bases). V lost 0 bases to trimming and J lost 0 bases, with 11 bases between them. CDR1 is MNHEY and CDR2 is SVGAGI in the germline V gene. The CDR3 covers 16 residues. CDR3 region: CASSYSPGTVNTEAFF. The CDR3 DNA reads as TGTGCCAGCAGTTACTCCCCGGGGACGGTGAACACTGAAGCTTTCTTT.

V is TRBV19 and J is TRBJ2-5, with D possibly matching TRBD1 (5 bases). The CDR3 sequence is 14 residues long. Germline CDR1 is LNHDA and CDR2 is SQIVND (reference sequence). V gave up 1 base and J gave up 3 bases, with 9 bases separating them. Here the CDR3 reads CASSIAGSEETQYF. The DNA for the CDR3 is TGTGCCAGTAGTATAGCAGGGTCCGAAGAGACCCAGTACTTC.

This clonotype was detected ten times or more. The rearrangement uses TRBV12-3 or TRBV12-4 and TRBJ2-7; D perhaps matches TRBD1 (6 bases). V shed 5 bases and J shed 6 bases, with 23 bases lying between them. This CDR3 has 16 residues. In DNA, the CDR3 is TGTGCCAGCAGTCCCGGCGGCAGGGGCCTCACTGGCGAGCAGTACTTC. Amino acids: CASSPGGRGLTGEQYF.

In its sample, this clonotype was seen many times. This chain uses TRBV4-1 with TRBJ1-1; D remains ambiguous. CDR3 length equals 15 residues. The V end lost 1 base, the J end lost 2 bases, and 11 bases lay between the germline ends. CDR1 MGHRA and CDR2 YSYEKL come from the germline V gene. The chain's CDR3 is CASSQVRVPNTEAFF. CDR3 coding DNA: TGCGCCAGCAGCCAAGTGCGGGTTCCCAACACTGAAGCTTTCTTT.

The rearrangement links TRBV29-1 to TRBJ2-1, with no clear D. V was cut by 4 bases and J by 4 bases, with 14 bases left in between. This CDR3 contains 14 residues. The V gene's germline CDR1 is SQVTM and CDR2 ANQGSEA. In DNA form, the CDR3 reads TGCAGCGTTGTCCTATCCCACTCTTACAATGAGCAGTTCTTC. Translation gives CSVVLSHSYNEQFF.

This clonotype has more than one count but fewer than ten. This CDR3 is CASNPTGAFSYEQYF. The CDR3 DNA reads as TGCGCCAGCAACCCCACAGGGGCTTTTTCCTACGAGCAGTACTTC. The chain combines TRBV5-1 with TRBJ2-7; 7 positions match TRBD1. Germline values: CDR1 SGHRS, CDR2 YFSETQ. J was trimmed by 1 base and V by 6 bases; bases with no gene match: 10. The length of the CDR3 is 15 residues.